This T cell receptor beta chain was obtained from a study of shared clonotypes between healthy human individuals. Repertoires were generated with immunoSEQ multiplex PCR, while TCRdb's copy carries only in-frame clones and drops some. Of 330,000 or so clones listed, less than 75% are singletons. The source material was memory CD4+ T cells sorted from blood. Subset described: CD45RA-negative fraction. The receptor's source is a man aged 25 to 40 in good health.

Written as DNA, the CDR3 is TGTGCCAGCAGCTTAGCGCCGACTGGCCCATATGGCTACACCTTC. It yields the protein CASSLAPTGPYGYTF. The chain uses TRBV7-2 and TRBJ1-2; D is unclear. V lost 0 bases and J lost 5, with 13 bases in between. The CDR3 totals 15 residues. Germline-derived CDR1 and CDR2 are SGHTA and FQGNSA.